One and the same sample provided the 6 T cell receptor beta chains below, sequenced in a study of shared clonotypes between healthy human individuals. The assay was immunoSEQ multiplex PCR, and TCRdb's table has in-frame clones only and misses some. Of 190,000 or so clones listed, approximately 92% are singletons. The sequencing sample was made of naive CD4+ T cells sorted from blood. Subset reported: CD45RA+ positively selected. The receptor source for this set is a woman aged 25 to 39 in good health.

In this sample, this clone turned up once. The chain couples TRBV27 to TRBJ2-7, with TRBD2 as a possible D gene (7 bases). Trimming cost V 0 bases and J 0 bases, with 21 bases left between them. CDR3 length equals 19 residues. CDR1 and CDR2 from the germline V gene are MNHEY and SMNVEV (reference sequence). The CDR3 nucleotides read TGTGCCAGCAGTTTATCGAGAGGGGGGCCGGGCGGGAGCTCCTACGAGCAGTACTTC. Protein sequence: CASSLSRGGPGGSSYEQYF.

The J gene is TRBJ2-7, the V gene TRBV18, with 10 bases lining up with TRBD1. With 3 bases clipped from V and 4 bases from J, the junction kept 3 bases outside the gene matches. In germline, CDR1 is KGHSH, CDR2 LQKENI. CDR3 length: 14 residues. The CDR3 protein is CASSPDRGTYEQYF. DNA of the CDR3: TGTGCCAGCTCACCGGACAGGGGGACTTACGAGCAGTACTTC.

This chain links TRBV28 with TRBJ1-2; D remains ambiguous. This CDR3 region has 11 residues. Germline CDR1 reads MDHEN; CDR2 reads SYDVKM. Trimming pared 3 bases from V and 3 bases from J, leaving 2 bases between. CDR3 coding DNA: TGTGCCAGCAGTTTTTACTATGGCTACACCTTC. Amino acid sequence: CASSFYYGYTF.

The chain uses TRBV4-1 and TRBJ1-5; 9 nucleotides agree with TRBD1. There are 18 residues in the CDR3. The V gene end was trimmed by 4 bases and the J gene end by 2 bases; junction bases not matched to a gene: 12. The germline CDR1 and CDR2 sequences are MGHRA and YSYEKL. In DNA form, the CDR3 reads TGCGCCAGCAGCCCCAGGCCGGGACAGGGTTTCGGCAATCAGCCCCAGCATTTT. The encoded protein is CASSPRPGQGFGNQPQHF.

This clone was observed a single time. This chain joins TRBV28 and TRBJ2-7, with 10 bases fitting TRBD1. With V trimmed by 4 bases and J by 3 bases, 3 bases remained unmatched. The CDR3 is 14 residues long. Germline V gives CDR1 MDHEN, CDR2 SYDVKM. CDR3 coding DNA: TGTGCCAGCAGTTGGGACAGGGGTATCTACGAGCAGTACTTC. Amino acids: CASSWDRGIYEQYF.

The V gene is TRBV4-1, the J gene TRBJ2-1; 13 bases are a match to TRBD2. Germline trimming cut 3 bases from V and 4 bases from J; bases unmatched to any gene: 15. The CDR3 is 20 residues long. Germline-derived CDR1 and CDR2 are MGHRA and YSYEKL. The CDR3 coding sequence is TGCGCCAGCAGCCATAGATGGACTAGCGGGAGATCGGCCGAATACAATGAGCAGTTCTTC. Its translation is CASSHRWTSGRSAEYNEQFF.